This T cell receptor (beta chain) stems from a study of T cells in Graves' hyperthyroidism and ophthalmopathy. Overall study context: Peripheral blood was obtained at initial diagnosis, preceding any treatment.

TCR beta CDR3 region amplification was performed from RNA transcripts. RT-PCR in the first round (using the HTBI primer set) targeted the TCR CDR3. TCRdb processed the multiplex PCR reads anew with MiXCR; each CDR3 protein has one entry. The sample includes around 500,000 distinct CDR3 sequences, approximately 16% of them seen just once. The CDR3 extends over 17 amino acids. CDR1 and CDR2 (germline): SGHAT, FQNNGV. V shed 1 base, J shed 4 bases, and the junction held 7 bases outside the gene matches. This clonotype was detected many times. Sequenced sample: blood. The rearrangement joins TRBV11-2 to TRBJ2-1, with TRBD2 matching 10 bases. This sequence was found in a young woman with Graves' ophthalmopathy. The CDR3 loop is CASSLVGGLAVYNEQFF. The CDR3, as DNA: TGTGCCAGCAGCTTAGTGGGTGGACTAGCGGTTTACAATGAGCAGTTCTTC.